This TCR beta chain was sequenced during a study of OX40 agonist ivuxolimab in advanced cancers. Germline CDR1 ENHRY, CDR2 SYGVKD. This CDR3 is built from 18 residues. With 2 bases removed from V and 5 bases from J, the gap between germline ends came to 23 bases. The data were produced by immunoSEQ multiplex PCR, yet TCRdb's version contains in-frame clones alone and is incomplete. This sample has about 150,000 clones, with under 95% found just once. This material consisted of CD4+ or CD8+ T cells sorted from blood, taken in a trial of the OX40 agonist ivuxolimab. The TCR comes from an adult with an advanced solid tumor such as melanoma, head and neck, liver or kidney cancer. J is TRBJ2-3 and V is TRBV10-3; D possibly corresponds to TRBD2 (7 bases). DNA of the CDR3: TGTGCCATCAGTGAGGCCTGGGGGGGAAACGGCAGGGGAGATACGCAGTATTTT. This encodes CAISEAWGGNGRGDTQYF.